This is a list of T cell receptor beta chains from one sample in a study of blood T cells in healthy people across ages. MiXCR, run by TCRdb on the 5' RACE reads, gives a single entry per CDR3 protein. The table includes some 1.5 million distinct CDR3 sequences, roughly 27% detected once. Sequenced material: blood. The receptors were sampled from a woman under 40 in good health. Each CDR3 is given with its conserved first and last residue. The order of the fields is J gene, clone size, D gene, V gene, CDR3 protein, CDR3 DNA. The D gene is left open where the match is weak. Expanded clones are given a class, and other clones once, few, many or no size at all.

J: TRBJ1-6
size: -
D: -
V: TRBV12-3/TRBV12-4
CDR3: CASGRENNSPLHF
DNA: TGTGCCAGCGGCCGGGAGAATAATTCGCCCCTCCACTTT

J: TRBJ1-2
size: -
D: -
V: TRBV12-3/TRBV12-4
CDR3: CASRVGPQANYGYTF
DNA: TGTGCCAGCAGAGTGGGACCCCAAGCTAACTATGGCTACACCTTC

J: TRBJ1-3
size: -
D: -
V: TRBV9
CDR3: CASSVDRRGATIYF
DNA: TGTGCCAGCAGCGTAGACCGCCGCGGAGCCACCATATATTTT

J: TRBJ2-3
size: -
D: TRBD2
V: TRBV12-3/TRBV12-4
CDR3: CASSQRGDGTADTQYF
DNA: TGTGCCAGCAGTCAGCGGGGGGACGGCACGGCAGATACGCAGTATTTT

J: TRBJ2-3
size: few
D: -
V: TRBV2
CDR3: CASSAAGDTQYF
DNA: TGTGCCAGCAGCGCTGCAGGAGATACGCAGTATTTT

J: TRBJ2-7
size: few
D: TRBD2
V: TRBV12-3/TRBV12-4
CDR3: CASSNAGTSGGGEQYF
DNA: TGTGCCAGCAGTAATGCCGGGACTAGCGGAGGGGGAGAGCAGTACTTC

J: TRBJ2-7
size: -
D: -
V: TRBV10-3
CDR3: CALEWDGTPYGQYF
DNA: TGTGCCCTCGAGTGGGACGGGACCCCCTACGGGCAGTACTTC

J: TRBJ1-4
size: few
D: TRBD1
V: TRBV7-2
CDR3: CASSLGDSRNEKLFF
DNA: TGTGCCAGCAGCTTAGGGGACAGCCGGAATGAAAAACTGTTTTTT

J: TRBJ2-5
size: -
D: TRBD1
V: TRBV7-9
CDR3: CASSFRQGEIQETQYF
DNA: TGTGCCAGCAGCTTTAGACAGGGGGAAATCCAAGAGACCCAGTACTTC

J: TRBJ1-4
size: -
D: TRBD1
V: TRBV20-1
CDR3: CSAKDRGREKRFF
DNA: TGCAGTGCTAAGGACAGGGGAAGAGAAAAACGGTTTTTT

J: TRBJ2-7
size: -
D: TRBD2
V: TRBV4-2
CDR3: CTSSQEAGGHEQYF
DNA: TGTACCAGCAGCCAGGAAGCGGGGGGCCACGAGCAGTACTTC

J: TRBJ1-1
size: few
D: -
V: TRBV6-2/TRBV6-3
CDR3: CASRADPKEAFF
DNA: TGTGCCTCCCGAGCGGACCCGAAGGAAGCTTTCTTT

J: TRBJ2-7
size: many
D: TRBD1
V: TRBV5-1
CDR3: CASSHGAGQVPYEQYF
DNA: TGCGCCAGCAGCCATGGGGCGGGACAGGTGCCCTACGAGCAGTACTTC

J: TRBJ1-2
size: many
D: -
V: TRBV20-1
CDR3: CSARDRGVGYGYTF
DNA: TGCAGTGCTAGAGATCGAGGGGTTGGCTATGGCTACACCTTC

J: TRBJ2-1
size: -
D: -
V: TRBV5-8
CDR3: CASSLRGALNNGQFF
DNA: TGTGCCAGCAGCTTGCGCGGGGCTCTGAACAATGGGCAGTTCTTC

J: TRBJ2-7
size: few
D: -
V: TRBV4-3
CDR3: CASSEQVSYEQYF
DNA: TGCGCCAGCAGCGAACAGGTTTCCTACGAGCAGTACTTC

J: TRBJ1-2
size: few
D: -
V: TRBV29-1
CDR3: CSNIRGGGYTF
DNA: TGCAGCAACATACGGGGAGGAGGCTACACCTTC

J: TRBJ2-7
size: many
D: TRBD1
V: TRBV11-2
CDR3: CASSAPGGWSYEQYF
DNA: TGTGCCAGCAGCGCTCCAGGGGGCTGGTCCTACGAGCAGTACTTC

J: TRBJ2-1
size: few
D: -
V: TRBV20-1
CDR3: CSASSPGAGDEQFF
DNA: TGCAGTGCTAGTTCTCCGGGGGCGGGCGATGAGCAGTTCTTC

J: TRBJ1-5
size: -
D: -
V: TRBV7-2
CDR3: CASSAFLRQPQHF
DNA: TGTGCCAGCAGCGCCTTTTTACGGCAGCCCCAGCATTTT

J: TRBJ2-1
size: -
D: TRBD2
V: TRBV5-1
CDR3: CASSTPLAAAYNEQFF
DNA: TGCGCCAGCAGCACCCCTCTAGCGGCGGCCTACAATGAGCAGTTCTTC

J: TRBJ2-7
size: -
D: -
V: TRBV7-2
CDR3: CASSPDDPYEQYF
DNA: TGTGCCAGCAGCCCGGACGATCCCTACGAGCAGTACTTC

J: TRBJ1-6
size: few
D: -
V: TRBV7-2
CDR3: CAGSLGVYNSPLHF
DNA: TGTGCCGGCAGCTTAGGGGTTTATAATTCACCCCTCCACTTT

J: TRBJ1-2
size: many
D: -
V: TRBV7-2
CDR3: CASSLWDVNYGYTF
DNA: TGTGCCAGCAGCTTATGGGACGTGAACTATGGCTACACCTTC

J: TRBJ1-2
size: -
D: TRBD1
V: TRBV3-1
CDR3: CASSQVGSYRGGNGHTF
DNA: TGTGCCAGCAGCCAGGTGGGAAGCTACAGGGGAGGGAATGGCCACACCTTC

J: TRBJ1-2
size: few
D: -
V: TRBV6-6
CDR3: CASSLLPAGTNYGYTF
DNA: TGTGCCAGCAGTTTACTCCCGGCAGGGACTAACTATGGCTACACCTTC

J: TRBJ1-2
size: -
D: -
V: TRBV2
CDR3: CASSDRGPGYTF
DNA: TGTGCCAGCAGTGACAGGGGCCCTGGCTACACCTTC

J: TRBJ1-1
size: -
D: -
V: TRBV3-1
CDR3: CASSQQGTEAFF
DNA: TGCGCCAGCAGCCAACAGGGAACTGAAGCTTTCTTT

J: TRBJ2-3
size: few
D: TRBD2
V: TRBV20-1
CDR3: CSAGAGGNTDTQYF
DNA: TGCAGTGCAGGGGCGGGGGGGAACACAGATACGCAGTATTTT

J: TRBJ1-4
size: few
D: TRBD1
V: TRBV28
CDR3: CASIGQGTNEKLFF
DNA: TGTGCCAGCATAGGACAGGGAACTAATGAAAAACTGTTTTTT